A selection of T cell receptor beta chains follows, all from one sample in a study of shared clonotypes between healthy human individuals. The method was immunoSEQ multiplex PCR; TCRdb's version includes in-frame clones alone and lacks a portion of them. The sample lists about 960,000 clones; roughly 72% were seen once. Sequenced sample: memory CD4+ T cells sorted from blood. Every receptor here comes from a man aged 18 to 29 in good health. Both conserved end residues are part of each CDR3. A D gene is named only where the DNA matches it firmly. Clone size is given for some rows only: seen once, a few or many times, or a class if the clone is expanded.

D: -; V: TRBV18; size: -; J: TRBJ2-2; DNA: TGTGCCAGCTCACCCGGGCCAGCGAACACCGGGGAGCTGTTTTTT; CDR3: CASSPGPANTGELFF
D: TRBD1; V: TRBV18; size: -; J: TRBJ2-5; DNA: TGTGCCAGCTCACCGAGACAGGGAGAGACCCAGTACTTC; CDR3: CASSPRQGETQYF
D: -; V: TRBV28; size: -; J: TRBJ1-3; DNA: TGTGCCAGCAGTTCTGGGCGGGACGAGAGCTCTGGAAACACCATATATTTT; CDR3: CASSSGRDESSGNTIYF
D: TRBD1; V: TRBV27; size: -; J: TRBJ2-4; DNA: TGTGCCAGCAGGAACTTACAGGGGGCTCCCAAAAACATTCAGTACTTC; CDR3: CASRNLQGAPKNIQYF
D: TRBD1; V: TRBV5-1; size: -; J: TRBJ1-4; DNA: TGCGCCAGCAGCCAGGGGGCGACTAATGAAAAACTGTTTTTT; CDR3: CASSQGATNEKLFF
D: -; V: TRBV6-1; size: -; J: TRBJ1-4; DNA: TGTGCCAGCAGTGAAGCCCAGGGAACCGAAAAACTGTTTTTT; CDR3: CASSEAQGTEKLFF
D: -; V: TRBV5-1; size: -; J: TRBJ2-3; DNA: TGCGCCAGCAGCTTGGGACAGGTTGGAAGTAGCACAGATACGCAGTATTTT; CDR3: CASSLGQVGSSTDTQYF
D: -; V: TRBV7-2; size: few; J: TRBJ2-3; DNA: TGTGCCAGCAGCTCTCCCGGGAGCATCACAGATACGCAGTATTTT; CDR3: CASSSPGSITDTQYF
D: TRBD2; V: TRBV7-2; size: -; J: TRBJ2-3; DNA: TGTGCCAGCAGCTTAGTAGCGGGAGGGGTGCGGGATACGCAGTATTTT; CDR3: CASSLVAGGVRDTQYF
D: TRBD2; V: TRBV6-1; size: -; J: TRBJ2-7; DNA: TGTGCCAGCACCCCGAAGACGACTAGCGGCTACGAGCAGTACTTC; CDR3: CASTPKTTSGYEQYF
D: -; V: TRBV7-2; size: -; J: TRBJ2-1; DNA: TGTGCCAGCAGCTTAGCGGGGGGCCTCTCCTACAATGAGCAGTTCTTC; CDR3: CASSLAGGLSYNEQFF
D: -; V: TRBV6-5; size: -; J: TRBJ2-7; DNA: TGTGCCAGCAGGGCCGCGACGGGGCACTACGAGCAGTACTTC; CDR3: CASRAATGHYEQYF
D: TRBD2; V: TRBV7-2; size: -; J: TRBJ2-4; DNA: TGTGCCAGCAGCTCCAGACTAGCGGGAGGTAGAAACATTCAGTACTTC; CDR3: CASSSRLAGGRNIQYF
D: TRBD1; V: TRBV5-5; size: -; J: TRBJ1-1; DNA: TGTGCCAGCAGCCCAGGACAGGGGCAGAACACTGAAGCTTTCTTT; CDR3: CASSPGQGQNTEAFF
D: -; V: TRBV28; size: many; J: TRBJ2-5; DNA: TGTGCCAGCAACAACAGGGTAGGGGGTTTAGAGACCCAGTACTTC; CDR3: CASNNRVGGLETQYF
D: -; V: TRBV6-1; size: -; J: TRBJ2-1; DNA: TGTGCCAGCAGTGAATGGGGACTTAGTTTCGGCTCCTACAATGAGCAGTTCTTC; CDR3: CASSEWGLSFGSYNEQFF
D: -; V: TRBV28; size: once; J: TRBJ1-1; DNA: TGTGCCAGCAGTCCCCCAATCAGAAACGGTGAAGCTTTCTTT; CDR3: CASSPPIRNGEAFF
D: TRBD2; V: TRBV7-9; size: -; J: TRBJ2-3; DNA: TGTGCCAGCAGCTCCCCGATAGCGGGGGGTGTCTTAAGCACAGATACGCAGTATTTT; CDR3: CASSSPIAGGVLSTDTQYF
D: TRBD1; V: TRBV11-2; size: -; J: TRBJ2-7; DNA: TGTGCCAGCAGCTTACACAGGGGCTACGAGCAGTACTTC; CDR3: CASSLHRGYEQYF
D: TRBD1; V: TRBV11-2; size: -; J: TRBJ1-1; DNA: TGTGCCAGCAGCCCGGGACAGGGGGCGATTACTGAAGCTTTCTTT; CDR3: CASSPGQGAITEAFF
D: TRBD1; V: TRBV12-5; size: -; J: TRBJ2-3; DNA: TGTGCTAGTGGCCCCGGACAGGGTAGCACAGATACGCAGTATTTT; CDR3: CASGPGQGSTDTQYF
D: -; V: TRBV5-5; size: -; J: TRBJ2-7; DNA: TGTGCCAGCAGTTTGGGGCAGCGATACTACGAGCAGTACTTC; CDR3: CASSLGQRYYEQYF
D: TRBD1; V: TRBV5-4; size: -; J: TRBJ2-3; DNA: TGTGCCAGCAGCTTGGCAGGGGGCGGCACAGATACGCAGTATTTT; CDR3: CASSLAGGGTDTQYF
D: -; V: TRBV7-2; size: -; J: TRBJ2-2; DNA: TGTGCCAGCAGAAACCGACTCAACACCGGGGAGCTGTTTTTT; CDR3: CASRNRLNTGELFF
D: -; V: TRBV9; size: once; J: TRBJ2-1; DNA: TGTGCCAGCGGCGGAAGCGGCTTAGAGAGTGAGCAGTTCTTC; CDR3: CASGGSGLESEQFF
D: -; V: TRBV2; size: -; J: TRBJ2-1; DNA: TGTGCCAGCAGTTCGAGGGGGTGGGCCTACAATGAGCAGTTCTTC; CDR3: CASSSRGWAYNEQFF
D: -; V: TRBV19; size: -; J: TRBJ2-5; DNA: TGTGCCAGTAGTAAAACTTTAACCGGGACTGGAGAAGAGACCCAGTACTTC; CDR3: CASSKTLTGTGEETQYF
D: -; V: TRBV30; size: -; J: TRBJ2-7; DNA: TGTGCCTGGGGGGAGAGCTCCTACGAGCAGTACTTC; CDR3: CAWGESSYEQYF
D: -; V: TRBV6-5; size: -; J: TRBJ1-2; DNA: TGTGCCAGCAGAGACACGGGAAGCTATGGCTACACCTTC; CDR3: CASRDTGSYGYTF
D: -; V: TRBV6-5; size: few; J: TRBJ2-3; DNA: TGTGCTTCCAGGGGAGCGGGGACCGGGAATACGCAGTATTTT; CDR3: CASRGAGTGNTQYF
D: -; V: TRBV2; size: once; J: TRBJ2-7; DNA: TGTGCCAGCAGCCGGCCCGGGTGGAACCCCGAGCAGTACTTC; CDR3: CASSRPGWNPEQYF
D: -; V: TRBV7-8; size: -; J: TRBJ1-2; DNA: TGTGCCAGCAGCCCCCGACGGTCGATCTATGGCTACACCTTC; CDR3: CASSPRRSIYGYTF